These 3 T cell receptor beta chains were all obtained from the same sample, sequenced in a study of shared clonotypes between healthy human individuals. Only in-frame clones appear in the TCRdb table, and some are missing; sequencing was by immunoSEQ multiplex PCR. The sample holds about 2.3 million clones, approximately 95% seen once. Sequences were obtained from naive CD4+ T cells from PBMCs. Subset reported: CD45RA+ positively selected. The receptors come from a man younger than 30 in good health. Some clones in this sample may be carry-over from other donors' samples.

This rearrangement joins TRBV7-2 to TRBJ2-7; the D is unclear. Germline V gives CDR1 SGHTA, CDR2 FQGNSA. Trimming stripped 7 bases from V and 5 bases from J, with 9 bases between. The CDR3 extends over 11 amino acids. The CDR3 here is CASTKNHEQYF. In DNA form, the CDR3 reads TGTGCCAGCACCAAGAACCACGAGCAGTACTTC. Looking up the rest from reference TRBV7-2 and TRBJ2-7 gives the full variable domain: GAGVSQSPSNKVTEKGKDVELRCDPISGHTALYWYRQSLGQGLEFLIYFQGNSAPDKSGLPSDRFSAERTGGSVSTLTIQRTQQEDSAVYLCASTKNHEQYFGPGTRLTVT.

J is TRBJ2-7 and V is TRBV15, with TRBD1 matching 8 bases. This CDR3 is built from 20 residues. V dropped 2 bases and J dropped 0; count of bases not matched to a gene: 18. Germline assignment: CDR1 LNHNV and CDR2 YYDKDF (reference sequence). The CDR3: CATSRPQGAAAEGSSYEQYF. CDR3 DNA sequence: TGTGCCACCAGCAGACCCCAGGGGGCCGCAGCGGAGGGAAGCTCCTACGAGCAGTACTTC.

The gene calls are TRBV11-2 and TRBJ1-1; unclear D gene. The CDR3 length is 14 residues. V was cut by 4 bases and J by 0 bases, with 9 bases left in between. Germline loops: CDR1 SGHAT, CDR2 FQNNGV. This CDR3 reads CASSSWSVNTEAFF. CDR3 bases: TGTGCCAGCAGCTCCTGGTCAGTGAACACTGAAGCTTTCTTT.